The rows below give T cell receptor beta chains drawn from one sample of a study of Tregs in tolerant kidney transplant recipients. Libraries were prepared by immunoSEQ multiplex PCR; TCRdb keeps only in-frame clonotypes and omits some of them. The table lists some 69,000 clones, less than 90% of them singletons, with more than 4% in the top ten. The sequenced sample consisted of CD4+ T cells from blood. These receptors originate from a human donor in good health. The CDR3 runs from the conserved cysteine through the conserved F or W. A D gene is named only where the DNA matches it firmly. Rows give clone size only sometimes, using once, few, many, or a class for an expanded clone.

size: .; J: TRBJ2-7; D: TRBD1; V: TRBV6-5; CDR3: CASSRTGNEQYF; DNA: TGTGCCAGCAGCAGGACAGGGAACGAGCAGTACTTC
size: once; J: TRBJ2-5; D: .; V: TRBV7-2; CDR3: CASSRRHGSAGETQYF; DNA: TGTGCCAGCAGCCGCCGGCACGGGAGTGCGGGAGAGACCCAGTACTTC
size: .; J: TRBJ2-3; D: TRBD1; V: TRBV6-1; CDR3: CASTEQGSADTQYF; DNA: TGTGCCAGCACAGAACAGGGGAGTGCAGATACGCAGTATTTT
size: .; J: TRBJ2-3; D: .; V: TRBV9; CDR3: CASSVEAGPSYTDTQYF; DNA: TGTGCCAGCAGCGTAGAGGCAGGGCCCTCCTACACAGATACGCAGTATTTT
size: .; J: TRBJ2-2; D: TRBD1; V: TRBV6-5; CDR3: CANDRVTGELFF; DNA: TGTGCCAACGACAGGGTCACCGGGGAGCTGTTTTTT
size: .; J: TRBJ2-3; D: TRBD1; V: TRBV29-1; CDR3: CSVIGGQGAADTQYF; DNA: TGCAGCGTTATAGGGGGACAGGGGGCCGCAGATACGCAGTATTTT
size: once; J: TRBJ1-3; D: .; V: TRBV25-1; CDR3: CASSDPGSSGNTIYF; DNA: TGTGCCAGCAGTGACCCGGGATCCTCTGGAAACACCATATATTTT
size: .; J: TRBJ2-5; D: TRBD2; V: TRBV5-1; CDR3: CASSSTPSSGGAGETQYF; DNA: TGCGCCAGCAGTTCTACCCCTTCTAGCGGGGGGGCCGGGGAGACCCAGTACTTC
size: .; J: TRBJ1-4; D: .; V: TRBV5-1; CDR3: CASSLGPTNAGEKLFF; DNA: TGCGCCAGCAGCTTGGGGCCTACTAATGCGGGGGAAAAACTGTTTTTT
size: .; J: TRBJ2-5; D: TRBD2; V: TRBV30; CDR3: CAWRDSGGPETQYF; DNA: TGTGCCTGGAGAGATAGCGGGGGGCCAGAGACCCAGTACTTC
size: .; J: TRBJ2-5; D: .; V: TRBV19; CDR3: CASSISPSVQETQYF; DNA: TGTGCCAGTAGTATCAGCCCTAGCGTGCAAGAGACCCAGTACTTC
size: few; J: TRBJ2-3; D: TRBD2; V: TRBV6-1; CDR3: CASSEVGWGLAGEENTDTQYF; DNA: TGTGCCAGCAGTGAAGTTGGTTGGGGACTAGCGGGAGAAGAGAACACAGATACGCAGTATTTT
size: few; J: TRBJ1-2; D: .; V: TRBV5-1; CDR3: CASSLTQNYGYTF; DNA: TGCGCCAGCAGCTTGACACAGAACTATGGCTACACCTTC
size: .; J: TRBJ1-2; D: .; V: TRBV18; CDR3: CASSPISLDGYTF; DNA: TGTGCCAGCTCACCCATAAGTTTGGACGGCTACACCTTC
size: .; J: TRBJ1-1; D: .; V: TRBV5-1; CDR3: CASSDGPEAFF; DNA: TGCGCCAGCAGCGACGGACCTGAAGCTTTCTTT
size: .; J: TRBJ2-2; D: .; V: TRBV2; CDR3: CASRPQTTMGELFF; DNA: TGTGCCAGCAGACCTCAGACTACTATGGGGGAGCTGTTTTTT
size: .; J: TRBJ2-7; D: .; V: TRBV6-5; CDR3: CASRKYEEQYF; DNA: TGTGCCAGTCGAAAGTACGAAGAGCAGTACTTC
size: .; J: TRBJ2-3; D: TRBD2; V: TRBV5-1; CDR3: CASSWGTSGSGYTQYF; DNA: TGCGCCAGCAGCTGGGGGACTAGCGGGAGTGGGTATACGCAGTATTTT
size: .; J: TRBJ2-7; D: .; V: TRBV27; CDR3: CASTGRGFPYEQYF; DNA: TGTGCCAGCACGGGCAGGGGATTCCCCTACGAGCAGTACTTC
size: .; J: TRBJ2-7; D: .; V: TRBV6-1; CDR3: CASSQEGQYF; DNA: TGTGCCAGCAGTCAAGAAGGGCAGTACTTC
size: .; J: TRBJ2-1; D: TRBD2; V: TRBV19; CDR3: CASSSLAGGRNEQFF; DNA: TGTGCCAGTAGTTCCCTAGCGGGGGGTAGGAATGAGCAGTTCTTC
size: few; J: TRBJ2-7; D: .; V: TRBV5-5; CDR3: CASSVQGRAYEQYF; DNA: TGTGCCAGCAGCGTACAGGGAAGGGCCTACGAGCAGTACTTC
size: .; J: TRBJ1-1; D: .; V: TRBV5-6; CDR3: CATSRGLRQGNF; DNA: TGTGCCACCTCTCGGGGGTTACGGCAGGGGAATTTT
size: .; J: TRBJ1-1; D: TRBD1; V: TRBV11-2; CDR3: CASRGLQGSNTEAFF; DNA: TGTGCCAGCAGAGGGCTACAGGGGTCTAACACTGAAGCTTTCTTT
size: .; J: TRBJ1-5; D: .; V: TRBV4-2; CDR3: CASSQVSGEGNQPQHF; DNA: TGTGCCAGCAGCCAAGTGTCGGGGGAAGGCAATCAGCCCCAGCATTTT
size: .; J: TRBJ2-5; D: .; V: TRBV4-2; CDR3: CASSQGARETQYF; DNA: TGTGCCAGCAGCCAAGGGGCGCGGGAGACCCAGTACTTC
size: once; J: TRBJ2-2; D: TRBD2; V: TRBV9; CDR3: CASSSGLAGGRYGGELFF; DNA: TGTGCCAGCAGCTCGGGACTAGCGGGAGGGCGGTACGGCGGGGAGCTGTTTTTT
size: few; J: TRBJ2-1; D: TRBD2; V: TRBV18; CDR3: CASSPSSGDYNEQFF; DNA: TGTGCCAGCTCACCATCTAGCGGGGACTACAATGAGCAGTTCTTC
size: .; J: TRBJ2-7; D: .; V: TRBV9; CDR3: CASSTDFGTEQYF; DNA: TGTGCCAGCAGCACGGACTTTGGTACCGAGCAGTACTTC
size: .; J: TRBJ1-1; D: .; V: TRBV7-9; CDR3: CASSLGGFRQGEITEAFF; DNA: TGTGCCAGCAGCTTAGGAGGGTTCCGTCAAGGGGAGATCACTGAAGCTTTCTTT
size: once; J: TRBJ1-2; D: TRBD1; V: TRBV25-1; CDR3: CASSDPLFDRGHGYTF; DNA: TGTGCCAGCAGTGATCCCCTCTTTGACAGGGGGCATGGCTACACCTTC
size: few; J: TRBJ1-2; D: .; V: TRBV6-5; CDR3: CASRRGASNYGYTF; DNA: TGTGCCAGCAGACGGGGGGCCAGCAACTATGGCTACACCTTC
size: .; J: TRBJ1-2; D: TRBD1; V: TRBV5-6; CDR3: CASSFDPGQGIYGYTF; DNA: TGTGCCAGCAGCTTTGATCCGGGACAGGGAATCTATGGCTACACCTTC
size: .; J: TRBJ2-7; D: .; V: TRBV11-1; CDR3: CASSFSGPTYEQYF; DNA: TGTGCCAGCAGCTTTTCAGGGCCAACCTACGAGCAGTACTTC
size: .; J: TRBJ1-1; D: .; V: TRBV4-1; CDR3: CASSQEAGGGTEAFF; DNA: TGCGCCAGCAGCCAAGAAGCAGGAGGAGGGACTGAAGCTTTCTTT
size: .; J: TRBJ1-6; D: TRBD1; V: TRBV23-1; CDR3: CASSPRGTVDSPLHF; DNA: TGCGCCAGCAGCCCAAGGGGGACAGTGGATTCACCCCTCCACTTT
size: .; J: TRBJ2-5; D: TRBD2; V: TRBV5-6; CDR3: CASSFASGRQETQYF; DNA: TGTGCCAGCAGCTTTGCTAGCGGGAGACAAGAGACCCAGTACTTC
size: .; J: TRBJ2-1; D: TRBD1; V: TRBV6-5; CDR3: CASSPGTGQFF; DNA: TGTGCCAGCAGTCCCGGGACAGGTCAGTTCTTC
size: once; J: TRBJ1-3; D: TRBD1; V: TRBV4-2; CDR3: CASSILGGPSGNTIYF; DNA: TGTGCCAGCAGCATCCTAGGGGGCCCCTCTGGAAACACCATATATTTT
size: .; J: TRBJ2-5; D: .; V: TRBV7-2; CDR3: CASSSHLGQKTQYF; DNA: TGTGCCAGCAGCTCTCATTTGGGCCAGAAGACCCAGTACTTC
size: .; J: TRBJ2-1; D: TRBD2; V: TRBV19; CDR3: CASSIAHTSGRDEQFF; DNA: TGTGCCAGTAGTATAGCCCATACTAGCGGGAGGGATGAGCAGTTCTTC
size: .; J: TRBJ1-5; D: TRBD1; V: TRBV4-1; CDR3: CASSLRGQEVSNQPQHF; DNA: TGCGCCAGCAGCCTTAGGGGACAGGAGGTTAGCAATCAGCCCCAGCATTTT